These 2 T cell receptor beta chains share one sample of origin, sequenced in a study of blood T cells in healthy people across ages. A second about 7 to 12 cycle PCR used barcoded and J-beta primers. Each CDR3 protein gets one entry after TCRdb re-called the 5' RACE reads with MiXCR. This sample has over a million distinct CDR3 sequences, with more than 35% found just once. The sample consisted of blood. The receptors here all came from a woman aged 60-75 years in good health.

The rearrangement joins TRBV10-2 to TRBJ2-1; 8 positions agree with TRBD1. The CDR3 runs to 15 residues. Germline V gene sequence: CDR1 WSHSY, CDR2 SAAADI. V shed 1 base and J 13 bases; nucleotides not matched to a gene: 12. In DNA form, the CDR3 reads TGCGCCAGCAGTGAGTTCACAGGGGGATATGAGACCCAGTTCTTC. Translated, it gives CASSEFTGGYETQFF.

This chain connects TRBV27 to TRBJ2-6, with D hard to call. Germline CDR1 is MNHEY and CDR2 is SMNVEV (reference sequence). The CDR3 extends over 13 amino acids. Trimming cost V 10 bases and J 1 base, with 8 bases left between them. The CDR3 DNA reads TGTGCCATCGGCCGGTCTGGGGCCAACGTCCTGACTTTC. This codes for CAIGRSGANVLTF.